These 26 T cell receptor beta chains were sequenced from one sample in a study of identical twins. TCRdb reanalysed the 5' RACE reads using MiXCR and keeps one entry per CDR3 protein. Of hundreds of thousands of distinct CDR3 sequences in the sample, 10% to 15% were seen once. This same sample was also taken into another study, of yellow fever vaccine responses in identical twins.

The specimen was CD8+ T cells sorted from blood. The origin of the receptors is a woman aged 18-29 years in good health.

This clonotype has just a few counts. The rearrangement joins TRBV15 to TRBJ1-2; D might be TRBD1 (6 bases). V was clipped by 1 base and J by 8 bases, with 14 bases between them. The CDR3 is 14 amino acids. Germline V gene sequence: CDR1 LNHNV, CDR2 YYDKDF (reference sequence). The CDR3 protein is CATSRGTGFYGYTF. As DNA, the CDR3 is TGTGCCACCAGCAGAGGAACAGGGTTTTACGGCTACACCTTC.

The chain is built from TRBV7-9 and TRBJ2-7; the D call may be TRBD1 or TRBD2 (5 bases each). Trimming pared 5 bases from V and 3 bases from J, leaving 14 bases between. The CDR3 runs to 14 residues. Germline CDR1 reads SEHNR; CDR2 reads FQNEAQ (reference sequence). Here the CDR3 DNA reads TGTGCCAGCAGCCCTGGGGGAGTCCTCTACGAGCAGTACTTC. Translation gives CASSPGGVLYEQYF.

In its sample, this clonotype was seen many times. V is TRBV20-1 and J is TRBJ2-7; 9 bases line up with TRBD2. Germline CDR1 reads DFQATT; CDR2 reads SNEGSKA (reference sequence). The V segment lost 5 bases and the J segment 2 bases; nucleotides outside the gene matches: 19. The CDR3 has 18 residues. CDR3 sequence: CSASVVAGEGAPPYEQYF. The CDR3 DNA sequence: TGCAGTGCTTCCGTGGTAGCGGGAGAAGGGGCCCCACCCTACGAGCAGTACTTC.

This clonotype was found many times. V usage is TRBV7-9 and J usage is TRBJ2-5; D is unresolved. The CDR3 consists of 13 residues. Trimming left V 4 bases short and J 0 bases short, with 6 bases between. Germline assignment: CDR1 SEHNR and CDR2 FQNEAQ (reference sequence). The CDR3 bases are TGTGCCAGCAGCTCGTCATACCAAGAGACCCAGTACTTC. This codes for CASSSSYQETQYF.

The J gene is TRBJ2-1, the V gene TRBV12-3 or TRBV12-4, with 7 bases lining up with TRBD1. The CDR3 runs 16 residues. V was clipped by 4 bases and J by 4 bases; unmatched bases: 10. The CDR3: CASSCQDRHRYNEQFF. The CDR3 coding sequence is TGTGCCAGCAGTTGCCAGGACAGGCACCGATACAATGAGCAGTTCTTC.

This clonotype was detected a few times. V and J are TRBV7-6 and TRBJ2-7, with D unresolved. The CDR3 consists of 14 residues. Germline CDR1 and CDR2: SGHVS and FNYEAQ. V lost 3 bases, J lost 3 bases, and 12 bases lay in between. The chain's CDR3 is CASSLNGPNYEQYF. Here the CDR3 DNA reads TGTGCCAGCAGCTTGAACGGCCCAAACTACGAGCAGTACTTC.

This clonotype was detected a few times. The CDR3 DNA follows: TGCAGTGCTAATACCGGGACATTTAACTATGGCTACACCTTC. Translating it yields CSANTGTFNYGYTF. The chain carries TRBV20-1 and TRBJ1-2; maybe TRBD1 (6 bases). The CDR3 loop spans 14 amino acids. Germline values: CDR1 DFQATT, CDR2 SNEGSKA (reference sequence). The V end was cut by 4 bases, the J end by 1 base, with 13 bases between.

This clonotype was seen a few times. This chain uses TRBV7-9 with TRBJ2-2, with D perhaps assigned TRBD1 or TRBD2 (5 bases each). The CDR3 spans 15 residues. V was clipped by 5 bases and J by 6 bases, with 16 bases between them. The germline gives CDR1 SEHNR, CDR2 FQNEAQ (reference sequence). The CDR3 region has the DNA TGTGCCAGCAGCCTCACGGTGGGGGATTCCGGGGAGCTGTTTTTT. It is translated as CASSLTVGDSGELFF. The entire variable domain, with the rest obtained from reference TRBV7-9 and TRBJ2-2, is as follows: DTGVSQNPRHKITKRGQNVTFRCDPISEHNRLYWYRQTLGQGPEFLTYFQNEAQLEKSRLLSDRFSAERPKGSFSTLEIQRTEQGDSAMYLCASSLTVGDSGELFFGEGSRLTVL.

DNA for the CDR3: TGTGCCACCAGTGATCCGACTAGCGGGGCTACAGGGACGCAGTATTTT. The encoded protein is CATSDPTSGATGTQYF. This chain connects TRBV24-1 to TRBJ2-3; 11 positions agree with TRBD2. Losses at the gene ends were 3 bases for V and 9 bases for J; bases not matched to a gene: 10. From germline, CDR1 is KGHDR and CDR2 SFDVKD. The CDR3 loop spans 16 amino acids.

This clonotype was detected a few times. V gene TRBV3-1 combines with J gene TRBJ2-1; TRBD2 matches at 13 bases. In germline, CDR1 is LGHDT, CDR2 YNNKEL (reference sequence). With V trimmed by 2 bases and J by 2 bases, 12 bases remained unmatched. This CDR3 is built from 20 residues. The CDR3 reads CASSQNSGLAGPVPYNEQFF. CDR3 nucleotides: TGTGCCAGCAGCCAAAATTCGGGACTAGCGGGGCCTGTTCCCTACAATGAGCAGTTCTTC.

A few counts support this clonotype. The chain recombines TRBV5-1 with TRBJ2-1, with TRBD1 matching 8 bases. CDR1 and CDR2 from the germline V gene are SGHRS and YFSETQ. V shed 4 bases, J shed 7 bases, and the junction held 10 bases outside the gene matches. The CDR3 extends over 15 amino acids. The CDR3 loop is CASSPPTGAGNEQFF. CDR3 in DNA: TGCGCCAGCAGCCCGCCGACAGGGGCGGGTAATGAGCAGTTCTTC.

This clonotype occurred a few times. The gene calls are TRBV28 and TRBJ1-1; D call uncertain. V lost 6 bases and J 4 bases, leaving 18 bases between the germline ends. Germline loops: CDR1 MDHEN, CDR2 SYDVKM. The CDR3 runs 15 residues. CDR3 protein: CASSLLRRVGTEAFF. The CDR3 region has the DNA TGTGCCAGCAGCCTCCTTCGGAGGGTGGGCACTGAAGCTTTCTTT.

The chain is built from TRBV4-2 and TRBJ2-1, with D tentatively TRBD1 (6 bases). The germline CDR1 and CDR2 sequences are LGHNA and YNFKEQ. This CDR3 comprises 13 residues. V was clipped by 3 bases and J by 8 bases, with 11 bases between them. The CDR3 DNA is TGTGCCAGCAGCCATCTCAGGGGTTATGAGCAGTTCTTC. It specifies CASSHLRGYEQFF.

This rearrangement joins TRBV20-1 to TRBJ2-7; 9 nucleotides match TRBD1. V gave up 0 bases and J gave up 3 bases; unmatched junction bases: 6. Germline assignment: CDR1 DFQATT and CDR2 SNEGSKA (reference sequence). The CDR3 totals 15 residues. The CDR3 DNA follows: TGCAGTGCTAGAGATGGGACAGGGCTAGTCTACGAGCAGTACGTC. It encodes CSARDGTGLVYEQYV.

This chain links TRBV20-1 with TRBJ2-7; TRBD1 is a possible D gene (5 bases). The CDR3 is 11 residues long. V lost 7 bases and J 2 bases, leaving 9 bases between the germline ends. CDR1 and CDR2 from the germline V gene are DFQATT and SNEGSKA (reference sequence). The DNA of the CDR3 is TGCAGTGTCAGGGATGCCTACGAGCAGTACTTC. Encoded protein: CSVRDAYEQYF.

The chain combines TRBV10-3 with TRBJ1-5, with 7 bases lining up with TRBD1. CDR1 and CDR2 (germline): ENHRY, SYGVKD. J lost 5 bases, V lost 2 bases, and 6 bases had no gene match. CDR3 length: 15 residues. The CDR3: CAISERDSLDQPQHF. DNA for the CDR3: TGTGCCATCAGTGAGCGGGACAGTTTGGATCAGCCCCAGCATTTT.

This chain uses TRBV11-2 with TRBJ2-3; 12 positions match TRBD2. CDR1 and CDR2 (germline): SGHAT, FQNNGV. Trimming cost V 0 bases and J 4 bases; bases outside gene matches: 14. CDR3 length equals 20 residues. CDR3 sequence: CASSLDGVLTSGSGSDTQYF. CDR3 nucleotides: TGTGCCAGCAGCTTAGACGGTGTATTGACTAGCGGGAGCGGGTCAGATACGCAGTATTTT.

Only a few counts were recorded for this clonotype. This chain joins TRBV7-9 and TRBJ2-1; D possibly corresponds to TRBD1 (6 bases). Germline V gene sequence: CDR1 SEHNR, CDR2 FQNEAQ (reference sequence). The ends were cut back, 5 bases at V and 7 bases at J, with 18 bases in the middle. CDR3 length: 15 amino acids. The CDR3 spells CASSPTGGRVNEQFF. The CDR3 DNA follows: TGTGCCAGCAGCCCCACTGGGGGCCGAGTTAATGAGCAGTTCTTC.

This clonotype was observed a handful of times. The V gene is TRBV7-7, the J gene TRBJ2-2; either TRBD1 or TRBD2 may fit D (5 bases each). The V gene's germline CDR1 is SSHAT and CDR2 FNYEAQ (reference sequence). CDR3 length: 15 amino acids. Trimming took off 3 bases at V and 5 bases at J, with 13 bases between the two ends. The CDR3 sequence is CASSLGDPRTGELFF. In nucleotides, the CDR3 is TGTGCCAGCAGCTTGGGGGACCCCAGAACCGGGGAGCTGTTTTTT.

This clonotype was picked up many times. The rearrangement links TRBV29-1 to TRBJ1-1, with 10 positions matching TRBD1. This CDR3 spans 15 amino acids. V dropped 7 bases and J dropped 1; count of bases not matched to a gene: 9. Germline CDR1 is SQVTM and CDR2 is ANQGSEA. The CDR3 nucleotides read TGCAGCGCCGAACCGGGACAGGGGCAGAACACTGAAGCTTTCTTT. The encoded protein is CSAEPGQGQNTEAFF.

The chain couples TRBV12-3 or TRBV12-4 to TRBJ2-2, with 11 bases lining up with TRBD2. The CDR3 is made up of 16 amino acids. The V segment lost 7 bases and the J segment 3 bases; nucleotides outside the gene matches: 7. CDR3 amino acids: CASTPLLAGDTGELFF. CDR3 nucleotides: TGTGCCAGCACCCCGTTACTAGCGGGGGACACCGGGGAGCTGTTTTTT.

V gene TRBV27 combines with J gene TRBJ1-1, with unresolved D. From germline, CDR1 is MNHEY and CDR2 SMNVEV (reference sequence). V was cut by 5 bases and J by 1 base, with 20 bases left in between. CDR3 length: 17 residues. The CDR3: CASSPWAERKGNTEAFF. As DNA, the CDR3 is TGTGCCAGCAGTCCTTGGGCCGAGAGAAAGGGGAACACTGAAGCTTTCTTT.

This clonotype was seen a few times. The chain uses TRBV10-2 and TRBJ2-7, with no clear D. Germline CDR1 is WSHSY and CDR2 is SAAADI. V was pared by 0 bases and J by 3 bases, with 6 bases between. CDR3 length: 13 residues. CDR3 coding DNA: TGCGCCAGCAGTGAGTCGACCTACTACGAGCAGTACTTC. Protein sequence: CASSESTYYEQYF.

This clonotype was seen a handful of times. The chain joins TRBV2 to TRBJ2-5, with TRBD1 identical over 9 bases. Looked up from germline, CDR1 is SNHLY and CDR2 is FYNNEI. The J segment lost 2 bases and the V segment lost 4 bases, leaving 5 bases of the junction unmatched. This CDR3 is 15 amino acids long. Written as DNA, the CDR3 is TGTGCCAGCAGTGGACAGGGGGTGAGGCAAGAGACCCAGTACTTC. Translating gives CASSGQGVRQETQYF. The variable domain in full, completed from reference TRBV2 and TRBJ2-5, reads EPEVTQTPSHQVTQMGQEVILRCVPISNHLYFYWYRQILGQKVEFLVSFYNNEISEKSEIFDDQFSVERPDGSNFTLKIRSTKLEDSAMYFCASSGQGVRQETQYFGPGTRLLVL.

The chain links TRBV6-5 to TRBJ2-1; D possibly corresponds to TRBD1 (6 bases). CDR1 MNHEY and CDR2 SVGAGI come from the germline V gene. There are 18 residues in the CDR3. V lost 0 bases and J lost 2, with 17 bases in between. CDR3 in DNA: TGTGCCAGCAGTTACTCCAACCCAGGGGCCTCGGCCTACAATGAGCAGTTCTTC. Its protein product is CASSYSNPGASAYNEQFF.

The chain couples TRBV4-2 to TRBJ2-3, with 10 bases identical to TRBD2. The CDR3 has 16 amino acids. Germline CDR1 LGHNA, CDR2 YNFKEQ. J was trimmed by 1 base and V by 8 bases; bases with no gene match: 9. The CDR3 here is CASGRKLAGRTDTQYF. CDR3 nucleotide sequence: TGTGCCAGCGGCCGAAAACTAGCGGGGCGCACAGATACGCAGTATTTT.